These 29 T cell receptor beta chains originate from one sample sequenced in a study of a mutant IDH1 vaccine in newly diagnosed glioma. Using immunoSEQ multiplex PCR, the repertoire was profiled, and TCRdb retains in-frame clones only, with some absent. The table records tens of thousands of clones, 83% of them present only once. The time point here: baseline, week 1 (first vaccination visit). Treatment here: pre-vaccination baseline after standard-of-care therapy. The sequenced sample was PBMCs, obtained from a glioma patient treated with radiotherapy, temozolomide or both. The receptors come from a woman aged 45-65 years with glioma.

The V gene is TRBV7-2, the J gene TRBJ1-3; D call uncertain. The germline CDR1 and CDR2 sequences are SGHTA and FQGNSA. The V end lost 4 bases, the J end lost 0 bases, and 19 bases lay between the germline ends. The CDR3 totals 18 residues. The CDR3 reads CASSYEPPRILSGNTIYF. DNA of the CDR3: TGTGCCAGCAGCTATGAGCCCCCCCGGATCCTCTCTGGAAACACCATATATTTT.

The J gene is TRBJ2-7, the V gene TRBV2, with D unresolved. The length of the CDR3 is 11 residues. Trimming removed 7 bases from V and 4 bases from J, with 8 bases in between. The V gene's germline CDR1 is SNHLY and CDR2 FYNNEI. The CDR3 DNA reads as TGTGCCAGCAACCCCACTTACGAGCAGTACTTC. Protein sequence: CASNPTYEQYF.

The CDR3 DNA reads as TGTGCCAGCAGTTCCCTGGGGTGGACAGCAGATTCTCTTGGACTGTTTTTT. Protein sequence: CASSSLGWTADSLGLFF. The chain combines TRBV27 with TRBJ1-4; D may be TRBD1 (6 bases). The CDR3 consists of 17 residues. Germline loops: CDR1 MNHEY, CDR2 SMNVEV (reference sequence). V was shortened by 4 bases and J by 13 bases, with 28 bases between the two germline ends. The full variable domain, completed using reference TRBV27 and TRBJ1-4, is EAQVTQNPRYLITVTGKKLTVTCSQNMNHEYMSWYRQDPGLGLRQIYYSMNVEVTDKGDVPEGYKVSRKEKRNFPLILESPSPNQTSLYFCASSSLGWTADSLGLFFGSGTQLSVL.

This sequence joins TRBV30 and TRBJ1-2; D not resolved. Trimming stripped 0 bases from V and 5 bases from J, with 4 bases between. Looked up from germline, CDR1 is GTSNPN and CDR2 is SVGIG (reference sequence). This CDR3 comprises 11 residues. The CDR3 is CAWSVRYGYTF. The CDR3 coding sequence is TGTGCCTGGAGTGTACGGTATGGCTACACCTTC.

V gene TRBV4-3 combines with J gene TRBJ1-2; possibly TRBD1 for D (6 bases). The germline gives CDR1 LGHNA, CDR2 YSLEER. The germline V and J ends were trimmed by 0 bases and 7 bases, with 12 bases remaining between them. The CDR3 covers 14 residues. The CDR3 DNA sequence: TGCGCCAGCAGCCAAGACAGGGGATATGGTGGCTACACCTTC. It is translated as CASSQDRGYGGYTF.

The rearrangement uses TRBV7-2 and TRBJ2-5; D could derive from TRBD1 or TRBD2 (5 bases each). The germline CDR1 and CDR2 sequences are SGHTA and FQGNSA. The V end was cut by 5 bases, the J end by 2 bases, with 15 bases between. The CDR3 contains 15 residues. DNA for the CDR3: TGTGCCAGCAGCCGTGGGGCGGGTCAACAAGAGACCCAGTACTTC. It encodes CASSRGAGQQETQYF.

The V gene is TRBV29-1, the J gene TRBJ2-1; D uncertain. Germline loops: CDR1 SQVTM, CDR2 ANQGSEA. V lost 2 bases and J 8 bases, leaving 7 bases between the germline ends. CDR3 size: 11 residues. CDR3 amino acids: CSVEQQYEQFF. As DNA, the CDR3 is TGCAGCGTTGAACAGCAGTATGAGCAGTTCTTC.

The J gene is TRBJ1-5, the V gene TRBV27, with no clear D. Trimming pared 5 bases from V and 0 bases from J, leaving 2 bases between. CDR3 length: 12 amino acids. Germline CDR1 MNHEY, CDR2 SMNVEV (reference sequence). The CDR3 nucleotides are TGTGCCAGCAGTCGTAGCAATCAGCCCCAGCATTTT. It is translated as CASSRSNQPQHF.

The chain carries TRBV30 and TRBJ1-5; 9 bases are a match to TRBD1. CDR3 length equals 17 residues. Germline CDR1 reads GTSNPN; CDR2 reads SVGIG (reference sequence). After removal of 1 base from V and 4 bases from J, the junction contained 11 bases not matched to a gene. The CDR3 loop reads CAWSAAKGQGSNQPQHF. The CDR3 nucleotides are TGTGCCTGGAGTGCGGCTAAAGGACAGGGGAGTAATCAGCCCCAGCATTTT.

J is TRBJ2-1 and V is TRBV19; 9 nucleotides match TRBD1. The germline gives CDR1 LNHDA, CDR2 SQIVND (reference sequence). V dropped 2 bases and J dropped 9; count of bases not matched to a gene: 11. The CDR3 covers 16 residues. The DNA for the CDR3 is TGTGCCAGTAGTATAATTCCCCCGGGACAGGGTGCTGAGCAGTTCTTC. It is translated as CASSIIPPGQGAEQFF.

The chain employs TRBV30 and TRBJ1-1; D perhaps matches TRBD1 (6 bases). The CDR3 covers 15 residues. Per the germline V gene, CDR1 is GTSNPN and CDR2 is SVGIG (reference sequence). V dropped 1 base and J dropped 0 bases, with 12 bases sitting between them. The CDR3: CAWSAPGAMNTEAFF. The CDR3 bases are TGTGCCTGGAGTGCCCCAGGGGCAATGAACACTGAAGCTTTCTTT.

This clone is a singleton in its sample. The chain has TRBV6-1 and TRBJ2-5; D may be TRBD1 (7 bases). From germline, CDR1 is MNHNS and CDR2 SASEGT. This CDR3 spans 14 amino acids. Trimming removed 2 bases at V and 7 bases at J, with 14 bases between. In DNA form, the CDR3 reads TGTGCCAGCAGTGAAAAGGGGGCGGGGTGGACCCAGTACTTC. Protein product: CASSEKGAGWTQYF.

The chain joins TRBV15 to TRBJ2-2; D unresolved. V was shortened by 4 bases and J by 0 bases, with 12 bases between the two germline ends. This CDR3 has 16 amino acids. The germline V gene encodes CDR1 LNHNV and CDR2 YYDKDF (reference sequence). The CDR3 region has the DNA TGTGCCACCAGCACAGAGGCCCAATCGAACACCGGGGAGCTGTTTTTT. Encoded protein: CATSTEAQSNTGELFF.

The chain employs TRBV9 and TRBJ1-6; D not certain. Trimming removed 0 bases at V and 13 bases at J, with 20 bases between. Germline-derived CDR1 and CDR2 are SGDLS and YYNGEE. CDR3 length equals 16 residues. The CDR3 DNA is TGTGCCAGCAGCGTAGGGGTAGAGACACCAATTGCGCCCCTCCACTTT. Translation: CASSVGVETPIAPLHF.

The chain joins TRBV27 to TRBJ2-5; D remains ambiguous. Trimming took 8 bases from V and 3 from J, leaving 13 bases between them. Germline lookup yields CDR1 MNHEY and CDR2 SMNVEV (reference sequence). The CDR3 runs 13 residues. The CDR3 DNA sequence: TGTGCCAGCGCCAGACGGTCCAAAGAGACCCAGTACTTC. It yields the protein CASARRSKETQYF.

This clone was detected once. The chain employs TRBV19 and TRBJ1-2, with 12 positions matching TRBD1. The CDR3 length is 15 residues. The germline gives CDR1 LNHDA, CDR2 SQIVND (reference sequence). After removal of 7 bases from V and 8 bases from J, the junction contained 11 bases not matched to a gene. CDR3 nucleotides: TGTGCCAGTATAGACCGGGACAGGGGGCCTGACGGCTACACCTTC. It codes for CASIDRDRGPDGYTF.

Here the CDR3 DNA reads TGTGCCAGTAGTAGAAGTGACACGGCGTTCGGGGCTTTCTTT. Encoded protein: CASSRSDTAFGAFF. The chain couples TRBV19 to TRBJ1-1; D is unresolved. The CDR3 extends over 14 amino acids. V was pared by 4 bases and J by 11 bases, with 20 bases between. CDR1 and CDR2 (germline): LNHDA, SQIVND (reference sequence).

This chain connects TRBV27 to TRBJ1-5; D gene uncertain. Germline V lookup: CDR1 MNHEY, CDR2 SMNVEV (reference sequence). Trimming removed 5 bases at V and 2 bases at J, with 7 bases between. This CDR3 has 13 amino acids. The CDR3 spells CASSIWRNQPQHF. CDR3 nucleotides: TGTGCCAGCAGTATCTGGCGCAATCAGCCCCAGCATTTT.

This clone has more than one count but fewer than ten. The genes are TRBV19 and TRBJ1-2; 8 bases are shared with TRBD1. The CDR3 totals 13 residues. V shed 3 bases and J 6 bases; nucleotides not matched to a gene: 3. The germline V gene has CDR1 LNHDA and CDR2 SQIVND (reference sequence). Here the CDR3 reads CASSIGQGDGYTF. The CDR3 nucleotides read TGTGCCAGTAGTATTGGACAGGGTGATGGCTACACCTTC.

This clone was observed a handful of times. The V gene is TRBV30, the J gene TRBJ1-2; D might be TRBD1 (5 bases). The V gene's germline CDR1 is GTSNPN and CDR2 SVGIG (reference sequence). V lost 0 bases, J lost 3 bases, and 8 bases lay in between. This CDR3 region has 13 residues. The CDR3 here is CAWSVGRDYGYTF. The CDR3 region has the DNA TGTGCCTGGAGTGTTGGCAGGGACTATGGCTACACCTTC.

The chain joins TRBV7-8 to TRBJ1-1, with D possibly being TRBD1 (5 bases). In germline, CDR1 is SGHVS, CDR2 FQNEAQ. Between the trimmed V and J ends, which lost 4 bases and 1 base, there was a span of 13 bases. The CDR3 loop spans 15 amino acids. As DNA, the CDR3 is TGTGCCAGCAGCTCCGTGGGGCCAACGAACACTGAAGCTTTCTTT. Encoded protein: CASSSVGPTNTEAFF.

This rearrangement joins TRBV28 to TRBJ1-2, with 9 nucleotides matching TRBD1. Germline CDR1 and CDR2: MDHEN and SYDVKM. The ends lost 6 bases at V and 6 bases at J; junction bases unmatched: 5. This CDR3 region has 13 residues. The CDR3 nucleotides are TGTGCCAGCAGCTACAGGGGGCGAGATGGCTACACCTTC. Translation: CASSYRGRDGYTF.

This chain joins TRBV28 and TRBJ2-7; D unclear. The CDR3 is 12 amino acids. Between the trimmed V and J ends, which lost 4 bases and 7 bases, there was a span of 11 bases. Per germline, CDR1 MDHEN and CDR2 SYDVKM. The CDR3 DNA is TGTGCCAGCAGTTCCGGGTCTGGGGAGCAGTACTTC. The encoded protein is CASSSGSGEQYF. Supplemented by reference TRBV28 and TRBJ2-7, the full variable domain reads DVKVTQSSRYLVKRTGEKVFLECVQDMDHENMFWYRQDPGLGLRLIYFSYDVKMKEKGDIPEGYSVSREKKERFSLILESASTNQTSMYLCASSSGSGEQYFGPGTRLTVT.

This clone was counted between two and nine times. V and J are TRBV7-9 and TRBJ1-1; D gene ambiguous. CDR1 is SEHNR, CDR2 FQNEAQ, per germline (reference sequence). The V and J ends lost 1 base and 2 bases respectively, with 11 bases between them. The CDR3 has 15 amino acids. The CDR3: CASSLVGWSNTEAFF. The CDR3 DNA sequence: TGTGCCAGCAGCTTAGTGGGTTGGAGCAACACTGAAGCTTTCTTT.

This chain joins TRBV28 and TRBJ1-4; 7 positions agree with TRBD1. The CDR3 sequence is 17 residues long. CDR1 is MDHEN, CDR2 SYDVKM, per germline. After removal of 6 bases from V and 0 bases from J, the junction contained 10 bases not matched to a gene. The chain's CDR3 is CASSPRGGDATNEKLFF. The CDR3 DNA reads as TGTGCCAGCAGCCCTAGAGGGGGCGATGCAACTAATGAAAAACTGTTTTTT.

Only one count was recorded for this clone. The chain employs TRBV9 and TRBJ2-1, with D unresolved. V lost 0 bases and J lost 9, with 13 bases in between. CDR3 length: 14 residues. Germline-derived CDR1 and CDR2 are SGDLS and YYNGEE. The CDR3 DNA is TGTGCCAGCAGCGTAGAGCAGTCTTGGGGTGAGCAGTTCTTC. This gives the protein CASSVEQSWGEQFF.

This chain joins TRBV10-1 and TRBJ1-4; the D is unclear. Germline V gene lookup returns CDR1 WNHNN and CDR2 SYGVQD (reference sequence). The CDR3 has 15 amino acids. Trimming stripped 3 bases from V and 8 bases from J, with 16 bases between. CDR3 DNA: TGCGCCAGCAGTGATTCTGGGCCCGCGGGGGAAAAACTGTTTTTT. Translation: CASSDSGPAGEKLFF.

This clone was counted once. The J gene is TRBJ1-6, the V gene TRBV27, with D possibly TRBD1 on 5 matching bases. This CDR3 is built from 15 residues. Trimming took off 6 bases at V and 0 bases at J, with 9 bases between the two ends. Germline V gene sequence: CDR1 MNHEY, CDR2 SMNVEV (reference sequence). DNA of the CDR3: TGTGCCAGCAGGACAGAGAGCTCCTATAATTCACCCCTCCACTTT. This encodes CASRTESSYNSPLHF.

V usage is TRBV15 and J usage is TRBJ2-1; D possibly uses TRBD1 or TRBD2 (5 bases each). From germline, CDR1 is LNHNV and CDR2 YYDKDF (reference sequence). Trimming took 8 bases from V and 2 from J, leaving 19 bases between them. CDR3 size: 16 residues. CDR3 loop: CATFSGTGQAYNEQFF. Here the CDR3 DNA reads TGTGCCACCTTTTCCGGGACCGGACAAGCCTACAATGAGCAGTTCTTC.